The 2 T cell receptor beta chains listed next were all sequenced from one sample in a study of cytomegalovirus exposure and HLA in healthy donors. This PCR relied on a set of 60 Vbeta primers and 13 Jbeta primers. TCRdb's table, derived via immunoSEQ multiplex PCR, lists solely in-frame clones and lacks some. The data show roughly 77,000 clones, about three quarters seen once. The sequenced material came from PBMCs. These receptors all come from a man in his forties in good health and CMV-seronegative.

The chain is built from TRBV28 and TRBJ2-2; tentatively, D is TRBD2 (5 bases). Germline V gene sequence: CDR1 MDHEN, CDR2 SYDVKM. The CDR3 totals 14 residues. V gave up 3 bases and J gave up 4 bases, with 9 bases separating them. The CDR3 region is CASSFSGGTGELFF. The CDR3 nucleotides are TGTGCCAGCAGTTTCAGCGGCGGCACCGGGGAGCTGTTTTTT. Filled out from reference TRBV28 and TRBJ2-2, the complete variable domain reads DVKVTQSSRYLVKRTGEKVFLECVQDMDHENMFWYRQDPGLGLRLIYFSYDVKMKEKGDIPEGYSVSREKKERFSLILESASTNQTSMYLCASSFSGGTGELFFGEGSRLTVL.

The chain carries TRBV19 and TRBJ2-2; 8 positions agree with TRBD1. There are 15 residues in the CDR3. V was pared by 3 bases and J by 7 bases, with 7 bases of the junction left unmatched. CDR1 is LNHDA and CDR2 is SQIVND in the germline V gene (reference sequence). The CDR3 loop is CASSMRRTGLGELFF. In DNA form, the CDR3 reads TGTGCCAGTAGTATGAGGAGGACAGGGCTCGGGGAGCTGTTTTTT.